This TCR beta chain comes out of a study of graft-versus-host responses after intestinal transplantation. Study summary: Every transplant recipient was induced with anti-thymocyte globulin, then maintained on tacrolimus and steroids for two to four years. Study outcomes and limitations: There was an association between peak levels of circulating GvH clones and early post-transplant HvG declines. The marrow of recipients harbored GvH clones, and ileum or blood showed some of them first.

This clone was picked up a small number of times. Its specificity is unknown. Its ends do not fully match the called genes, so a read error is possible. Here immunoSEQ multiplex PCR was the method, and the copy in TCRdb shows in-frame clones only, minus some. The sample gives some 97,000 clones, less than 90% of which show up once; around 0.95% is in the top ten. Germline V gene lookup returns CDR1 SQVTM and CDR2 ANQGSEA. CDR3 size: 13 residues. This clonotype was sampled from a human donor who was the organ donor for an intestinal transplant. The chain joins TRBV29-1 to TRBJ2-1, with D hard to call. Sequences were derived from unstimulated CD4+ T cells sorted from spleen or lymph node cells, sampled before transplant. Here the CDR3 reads CSAEADRYNEQFF. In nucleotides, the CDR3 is TGCAGCGCTGAAGCCGATAGATACAATGAGCAGTTCTTC.